What follows are 3 T cell receptor beta chains derived from one specimen sequenced in a study of cytotoxic CD8 clonotypes in ibrutinib-treated CLL. The data were produced by immunoSEQ multiplex PCR, yet TCRdb's version contains in-frame clones alone and is incomplete. The repertoire holds more than 110,000 clones, with approximately 90% as singletons. Sequenced here: PBMCs, sampled after 12 months of ibrutinib treatment. The source of these receptors is a human donor with chronic lymphocytic leukemia.

The rearrangement uses TRBV28 and TRBJ2-5, with TRBD1 matching 10 bases. V lost 7 bases, J lost 3 bases, and 8 bases stayed unmatched. The germline gives CDR1 MDHEN, CDR2 SYDVKM. This CDR3 has 15 residues. CDR3 in amino acids: CASTPRGTGEETQYF. The CDR3 bases are TGTGCCAGCACCCCCCGGGGGACAGGGGAAGAGACCCAGTACTTC.

The chain links TRBV7-3 to TRBJ2-3; 13 bases map to TRBD2. V gave up 1 base and J gave up 5 bases; unmatched junction bases: 15. The V gene's germline CDR1 is SGHTA and CDR2 FQGTGA. The length of the CDR3 is 20 residues. The CDR3, as DNA: TGTGCCAGCAGCTTAAATCCCGGACTAGCGGGAGTTGAGGAGTTAGATACGCAGTATTTT. Protein: CASSLNPGLAGVEELDTQYF.

This clone was seen once. The V and J genes are TRBV2 and TRBJ1-4; D is unclear. V was clipped by 8 bases and J by 0 bases, with 7 bases between them. The germline V gene has CDR1 SNHLY and CDR2 FYNNEI. The CDR3 sequence is 13 residues long. The CDR3 bases are TGTGCCAGCCGGGTCCCAACTAATGAAAAACTGTTTTTT. This gives the protein CASRVPTNEKLFF.